This passage covers 14 T cell receptor beta chains from one sample sequenced in a study of cytomegalovirus exposure and HLA in healthy donors. PCR involved 60 Vbeta and 13 Jbeta primers. Sequencing used immunoSEQ multiplex PCR; TCRdb keeps in-frame clones, though not all of them. The table records about 140,000 clones, about 80% of them present only once. The sequenced sample consisted of PBMCs. These receptors originate from a woman aged 40 to 49 in good health and CMV-seronegative.

This clone was seen just once. The V call is TRBV15, the J call TRBJ2-5; the D gene is possibly TRBD2 (7 bases). V gave up 2 bases and J gave up 2 bases, with 12 bases separating them. The CDR3 is 15 residues long. CDR1 is LNHNV, CDR2 YYDKDF, per germline (reference sequence). CDR3 nucleotide sequence: TGTGCCACCAGCAGATCGAGGGGGGGACAAGAGACCCAGTACTTC. It codes for CATSRSRGGQETQYF. Together with reference TRBV15 and TRBJ2-5, the CDR3 gives the full variable domain: DAMVIQNPRYQVTQFGKPVTLSCSQTLNHNVMYWYQQKSSQAPKLLFHYYDKDFNNEADTPDNFQSRRPNTSFCFLDIRSPGLGDTAMYLCATSRSRGGQETQYFGPGTRLLVL.

Concerning this clone itself: Relative to the germline gene, one junction end is altered; a read error may explain this. V is TRBV4-1 and J is TRBJ2-1; 8 bases fit TRBD2. Germline V CDR1 and CDR2: MGHRA, YSYEKL. This CDR3 region has 16 residues. Here the CDR3 DNA reads TGCGCCAGCAGCCAAGACAGGTTAGCGGGGTACAATGAACAGTTCTTC. Its protein is CASSQDRLAGYNEQFF.

This CDR3 is CASSSLNRGDEAFF. In DNA, the CDR3 is TGTGCCAGCAGCTCCCTTAACAGGGGTGATGAAGCTTTCTTT. The chain links TRBV6-1 to TRBJ1-1; 7 bases are a match to TRBD1. Per germline, CDR1 MNHNS and CDR2 SASEGT. The V and J ends lost 6 bases and 7 bases, in that order; junction bases with no gene match: 11. This CDR3 comprises 14 residues.

The rearrangement uses TRBV28 and TRBJ2-7; 9 bases fit TRBD2. V was clipped by 5 bases and J by 3 bases; unmatched bases: 11. The CDR3 runs 16 residues. Germline CDR1 reads MDHEN; CDR2 reads SYDVKM. CDR3 residues: CASSIPEGLANYEQYF. The CDR3 nucleotides are TGTGCCAGCAGTATACCGGAAGGACTAGCGAACTACGAGCAGTACTTC.

V usage is TRBV5-1 and J usage is TRBJ1-2; a possible D gene is TRBD1 (6 bases). This CDR3 has 12 residues. The germline CDR1 and CDR2 sequences are SGHRS and YFSETQ. The ends were cut back, 0 bases at V and 8 bases at J, with 8 bases in the middle. The CDR3 loop is CASSLDRVGYTF. The CDR3 bases are TGCGCCAGCAGCTTGGACAGGGTCGGCTACACCTTC.

The chain joins TRBV4-3 to TRBJ2-2; D remains unclear. Germline lookup yields CDR1 LGHNA and CDR2 YSLEER. The CDR3 contains 14 residues. V lost 0 bases to trimming and J lost 1 base, with 3 bases between them. CDR3 coding DNA: TGCGCCAGCAGCCAAGACATGAACACCGGGGAGCTGTTTTTT. Amino acid sequence: CASSQDMNTGELFF.

This chain uses TRBV5-6 with TRBJ2-4; TRBD2 agrees at 12 bases. The CDR3 loop spans 15 amino acids. CDR1 and CDR2 from the germline V gene are SGHDT and YYEEEE. The trim removed 7 bases at V and 5 bases at J, leaving 7 bases unmatched. Here the CDR3 DNA reads TGTGCCAGCTCCAGGACTAGCGGGAATGAAAACATTCAGTACTTC. Translated, it gives CASSRTSGNENIQYF.

V usage is TRBV2 and J usage is TRBJ2-6; TRBD1 matches at 9 bases. CDR1 is SNHLY and CDR2 is FYNNEI in the germline V gene. J lost 0 bases, V lost 6 bases, and 9 bases had no gene match. CDR3 size: 18 residues. The CDR3 here is CASRVGQGARSGANVLTF. The DNA of the CDR3 is TGTGCCAGCAGAGTGGGACAGGGAGCGCGCTCTGGGGCCAACGTCCTGACTTTC.

This clone was seen more than once but under ten times. Here the CDR3 DNA reads TGTGCCAGCAGTTTATTATGGGAGGGAGGCTCCTACAATGAGCAGTTCTTC. Translating it yields CASSLLWEGGSYNEQFF. The genes are TRBV27 and TRBJ2-1; 7 nucleotides align to TRBD2. Germline CDR1 and CDR2: MNHEY and SMNVEV (reference sequence). V was pared by 1 base and J by 0 bases, with 6 bases of the junction left unmatched. The CDR3 spans 17 residues.

This clone has a handful of counts. The chain carries TRBV9 and TRBJ2-1; 7 positions match TRBD2. The germline V gene encodes CDR1 SGDLS and CDR2 YYNGEE. The CDR3 spans 16 residues. Trimming took 1 base from V and 3 from J; bases not matched to a gene: 7. This chain's CDR3 is CASSVWREGHYNEQFF. The CDR3 region has the DNA TGTGCCAGCAGCGTATGGAGGGAGGGGCACTACAATGAGCAGTTCTTC.

The CDR3 loop is CASSPTGFTYGYTF. DNA of the CDR3: TGTGCCAGCAGTCCCACAGGGTTCACCTATGGCTACACCTTC. The chain joins TRBV27 to TRBJ1-2; a weak D match, TRBD1 (6 bases). CDR1 is MNHEY and CDR2 is SMNVEV in the germline V gene (reference sequence). This CDR3 region has 14 residues. Trimming shortened V by 5 bases and J by 4 bases, and 14 bases separated the two germline ends.

This chain uses TRBV5-1 with TRBJ2-3; a possible D gene is TRBD1 (6 bases). Germline CDR1 SGHRS, CDR2 YFSETQ. V was trimmed by 1 base and J by 8 bases, leaving 20 bases between them. This CDR3 is 16 amino acids long. The CDR3 region has the DNA TGCGCCAGCAGCTTGACAGGGTTTGGCACGCGAGGTACGCAGTATTTT. Protein sequence: CASSLTGFGTRGTQYF.

This clone was counted a few times. This rearrangement joins TRBV18 to TRBJ2-7; D may be TRBD1 (6 bases). The CDR3 is 15 residues long. CDR1 is KGHSH and CDR2 is LQKENI in the germline V gene. Trimming removed 3 bases from V and 3 bases from J, with 15 bases in between. DNA for the CDR3: TGTGCCAGCTCACCTGATAGACAGGTTCTCTACGAGCAGTACTTC. Protein: CASSPDRQVLYEQYF.

This clone came up a few times. The rearrangement uses TRBV6-5 and TRBJ2-7; TRBD1 matches at 8 bases. V shed 5 bases and J 4 bases; nucleotides not matched to a gene: 10. From germline, CDR1 is MNHEY and CDR2 SVGAGI. The CDR3 loop spans 15 amino acids. The CDR3, as DNA: TGTGCCAGCAGTCACCGGGACAGGTTCGGTTACGAGCAGTACTTC. The encoded protein is CASSHRDRFGYEQYF.